The 27 T cell receptor beta chains below were found in one sample sequenced in a study of cytomegalovirus exposure and HLA in healthy donors. PCR amplification relied on 60 Vbeta primers (plus 13 Jbeta primers). Produced via immunoSEQ multiplex PCR; TCRdb's table is partial and in-frame only. The data contain about 120,000 clones, 70% to 85% of them singletons. The sample was PBMCs. All receptors derive from a man aged 18-30 years in good health and CMV-seropositive.

The table lists this clone with a count of one. CDR3 residues: CASSMKRSTDTQYF. For the CDR3, the DNA is TGTGCCAGCAGTATGAAGCGCTCCACAGATACGCAGTATTTT. The chain uses TRBV2 and TRBJ2-3; D remains ambiguous. This CDR3 region has 14 residues. The germline V gene encodes CDR1 SNHLY and CDR2 FYNNEI. The V gene lost 5 bases and the J gene lost 2 bases, with 11 bases spanning the gap.

The sample holds a few counts of this clone. The V gene is TRBV5-1, the J gene TRBJ2-5; possible D gene TRBD2, 7 bases. This CDR3 contains 15 residues. The V end was cut by 0 bases, the J end by 3 bases, with 12 bases between. Germline CDR1 and CDR2: SGHRS and YFSETQ. Here the CDR3 DNA reads TGCGCCAGCAGCTTGGATAGGGGGGGTAAAGAGACCCAGTACTTC. Amino acid sequence: CASSLDRGGKETQYF.

The V and J genes are TRBV2 and TRBJ1-4; D is unresolved. The CDR3 sequence is 14 residues long. Trimming removed 4 bases from V and 6 bases from J, with 12 bases in between. The V gene's germline CDR1 is SNHLY and CDR2 FYNNEI. CDR3 DNA sequence: TGTGCCAGCAGTGTAGATCGGAGAGATGAAAAACTGTTTTTT. This codes for CASSVDRRDEKLFF. Drawing the rest from reference TRBV2 and TRBJ1-4, the complete variable domain is EPEVTQTPSHQVTQMGQEVILRCVPISNHLYFYWYRQILGQKVEFLVSFYNNEISEKSEIFDDQFSVERPDGSNFTLKIRSTKLEDSAMYFCASSVDRRDEKLFFGSGTQLSVL.

A remark on this clone: One end of the junction fails to match germline, which may point to a read error. The chain has TRBV10-3 and TRBJ2-6, with D perhaps matching TRBD2 (7 bases). The germline gives CDR1 ENHRY, CDR2 SYGVKD. This CDR3 region has 15 residues. In DNA, the CDR3 is TGTGCCATCAGTGGCCAAGGGGGAGGGGCCAACGGCCTGACTTTC. Amino acid sequence: CAISGQGGGANGLTF.

The CDR3 sequence is CASSLQGIELAFF. The CDR3 bases are TGTGCCAGCAGCCTCCAGGGTATAGAGTTGGCTTTCTTT. The chain combines TRBV7-6 with TRBJ1-1, with a tentative D call TRBD1 (5 bases). The CDR3 length is 13 residues. The germline gives CDR1 SGHVS, CDR2 FNYEAQ. V was trimmed by 5 bases and J by 11 bases, leaving 18 bases between them.

This clone has only one observation. This chain links TRBV28 with TRBJ1-2, with 10 bases identical to TRBD1. Germline CDR1 MDHEN, CDR2 SYDVKM. The CDR3 covers 15 residues. The trim removed 6 bases at V and 6 bases at J, leaving 10 bases unmatched. In DNA form, the CDR3 reads TGTGCCAGCAGACTCACCCAGACAGGGGGCGATGGCTACACCTTC. This encodes CASRLTQTGGDGYTF.

This chain connects TRBV6-5 to TRBJ2-7; tentatively, D is TRBD2 (5 bases). Trimming took off 1 base at V and 0 bases at J, with 13 bases between the two ends. This CDR3 is built from 16 residues. Germline V gene data show CDR1 as MNHEY and CDR2 as SVGAGI. Here the CDR3 reads CASSYFPRDSSYEQYF. The CDR3 bases are TGTGCCAGCAGTTACTTCCCGAGGGATAGCTCCTACGAGCAGTACTTC.

The V and J genes are TRBV7-9 and TRBJ2-7; D unclear. The CDR3 extends over 12 amino acids. Trimming removed 4 bases at V and 5 bases at J, with 9 bases between. Germline V CDR1 and CDR2: SEHNR, FQNEAQ (reference sequence). CDR3 DNA: TGTGCCAGCAGCTCCTCCTCGGACGAGCAGTACTTC. It codes for CASSSSSDEQYF.

The V call is TRBV5-4, the J call TRBJ2-7; the match to TRBD1 covers 7 bases. The junction had 5 bases not matched to a gene; V was cut back by 0 bases and J by 2 bases. The CDR3 consists of 15 residues. The germline V gene has CDR1 SGHNT and CDR2 YYREEE (reference sequence). CDR3 amino acids: CASSLALTGAYEQYF. Here the CDR3 DNA reads TGTGCCAGCAGCTTGGCCTTAACAGGGGCCTACGAGCAGTACTTC.

This chain uses TRBV9 with TRBJ2-1, with D perhaps matching TRBD2 (5 bases). Between the trimmed V and J ends, which lost 2 bases and 9 bases, there was a span of 6 bases. Germline CDR1 is SGDLS and CDR2 is YYNGEE. This CDR3 has 11 residues. The DNA for the CDR3 is TGTGCCAGCAGCGTGGGAGCTGAGCAGTTCTTC. Its translation: CASSVGAEQFF. Full variable domain (rest looked up from reference TRBV9 and TRBJ2-1): DSGVTQTPKHLITATGQRVTLRCSPRSGDLSVYWYQQSLDQGLQFLIQYYNGEERAKGNILERFSAQQFPDLHSELNLSSLELGDSALYFCASSVGAEQFFGPGTRLTVL.

The CDR3 region has the DNA TGTGCCAGTAGTATAGATCTGGCTAGCGGGGCCCCCTACGAGCAGTACTTC. This gives the protein CASSIDLASGAPYEQYF. The rearrangement uses TRBV19 and TRBJ2-7, with 9 nucleotides matching TRBD2. The CDR3 contains 17 residues. CDR1 LNHDA and CDR2 SQIVND come from the germline V gene (reference sequence). Unmatched junction bases numbered 8, after V lost 0 bases and J lost 2 bases.

The chain carries TRBV29-1 and TRBJ1-2; a weak D match, TRBD1 (6 bases). Between the trimmed V and J ends, which lost 4 bases and 4 bases, there was a span of 13 bases. Per the germline V gene, CDR1 is SQVTM and CDR2 is ANQGSEA. This CDR3 region has 13 residues. The CDR3 protein is CSVASRTVYGYTF. For the CDR3, the DNA is TGCAGCGTTGCCTCCCGGACAGTCTATGGCTACACCTTC. The full variable domain, completed using reference TRBV29-1 and TRBJ1-2, is SAVISQKPSRDICQRGTSLTIQCQVDSQVTMMFWYRQQPGQSLTLIATANQGSEATYESGFVIDKFPISRPNLTFSTLTVSNMSPEDSSIYLCSVASRTVYGYTFGSGTRLTVV.

This clone has only one observation. The rearrangement joins TRBV7-9 to TRBJ1-2; weak D call: TRBD1 (6 bases). CDR1 is SEHNR and CDR2 is FQNEAQ in the germline V gene (reference sequence). The CDR3 has 15 amino acids. Trimming took off 0 bases at V and 4 bases at J, with 12 bases between the two ends. CDR3 DNA sequence: TGTGCCAGCAGCTTAGCAGGGGGGGGGAGCTATGGCTACACCTTC. Amino acids: CASSLAGGGSYGYTF.

The CDR3 sequence: CASSQDSGYGYTF. In DNA, the CDR3 is TGTGCCAGCAGCCAAGACAGCGGCTATGGCTACACCTTC. J is TRBJ1-2 and V is TRBV14, with D hard to call. Germline V lookup: CDR1 SGHDN, CDR2 FVKESK. The CDR3 sequence is 13 residues long. The germline V and J ends were trimmed by 0 bases and 4 bases, with 6 bases remaining between them.

This clone was detected a few times. Here the CDR3 reads CASSFLYSSYEQYF. CDR3 nucleotide sequence: TGTGCCAGCAGTTTCTTGTACAGTTCCTACGAGCAGTACTTC. V gene TRBV28 combines with J gene TRBJ2-7; D gene unclear. Germline lookup yields CDR1 MDHEN and CDR2 SYDVKM. V lost 3 bases, J lost 1 base, and 10 bases lay in between. The CDR3 loop spans 14 amino acids.

This clone has only one observation. In nucleotides, the CDR3 is TGTGCCAGCTCACCGGGACAGGGGGATGGCTACACCTTC. This encodes CASSPGQGDGYTF. The V call is TRBV18, the J call TRBJ1-2; 11 nucleotides agree with TRBD1. Trimming at V came to 3 bases and at J to 6 bases, leaving 0 bases not matched to a gene. CDR1 and CDR2 from the germline V gene are KGHSH and LQKENI. The CDR3 loop spans 13 amino acids.

V and J are TRBV19 and TRBJ1-5; D perhaps matches TRBD1 (5 bases). This CDR3 is built from 15 residues. CDR1 LNHDA and CDR2 SQIVND come from the germline V gene (reference sequence). The V gene lost 11 bases and the J gene lost 7 bases, with 24 bases spanning the gap. CDR3 loop: CAYIESVQGIQPQHF. Here the CDR3 DNA reads TGTGCCTACATCGAATCGGTCCAGGGTATACAGCCCCAGCATTTT.

V and J are TRBV19 and TRBJ1-4; 9 bases align to TRBD1. Germline CDR1 LNHDA, CDR2 SQIVND (reference sequence). V lost 3 bases to trimming and J lost 5 bases; unmatched junction nucleotides: 4. The CDR3 consists of 15 residues. CDR3 nucleotide sequence: TGTGCCAGTAGTATTACAGGGGGCGCGAATGAAAAACTGTTTTTT. Amino acid sequence: CASSITGGANEKLFF.

V is TRBV5-1 and J is TRBJ2-7; 11 nucleotides agree with TRBD1. In germline, CDR1 is SGHRS, CDR2 YFSETQ. This CDR3 has 14 residues. V shed 7 bases and J 2 bases; nucleotides not matched to a gene: 5. CDR3 residues: CASRGQGGPYEQYF. CDR3 nucleotide sequence: TGCGCCAGCCGGGGACAGGGGGGCCCCTACGAGCAGTACTTC.

The chain joins TRBV5-1 to TRBJ1-1; 10 bases are a match to TRBD1. The CDR3 runs 16 residues. V lost 0 bases, J lost 0 bases, and 2 bases stayed unmatched. Looked up from germline, CDR1 is SGHRS and CDR2 is YFSETQ. The chain's CDR3 is CASSLAGQGVNTEAFF. In nucleotides, the CDR3 is TGCGCCAGCAGCTTGGCCGGACAGGGGGTGAACACTGAAGCTTTCTTT.

The chain is built from TRBV19 and TRBJ2-7; the D is unclear. V was trimmed by 5 bases and J by 7 bases, leaving 9 bases between them. The CDR3 length is 11 residues. Germline V gives CDR1 LNHDA, CDR2 SQIVND (reference sequence). CDR3 in DNA: TGTGCCAGTAGTGACTTGTCGGAGCAGTACTTC. It codes for CASSDLSEQYF.

V usage is TRBV7-9 and J usage is TRBJ2-7; D is perhaps TRBD1 (6 bases). CDR3 length: 14 amino acids. V was clipped by 1 base and J by 5 bases, with 12 bases between them. Germline values: CDR1 SEHNR, CDR2 FQNEAQ (reference sequence). CDR3 DNA: TGTGCCAGCAGCTTAGAAACAGGGTTCGACGAGCAGTACTTC. The encoded protein is CASSLETGFDEQYF.

This rearrangement joins TRBV27 to TRBJ2-3, with 12 bases lining up with TRBD1. From germline, CDR1 is MNHEY and CDR2 SMNVEV (reference sequence). With 6 bases clipped from V and 4 bases from J, the junction kept 5 bases outside the gene matches. The CDR3 has 15 residues. CDR3 amino acids: CASSQGTGGPDTQYF. The CDR3 DNA reads TGTGCCAGCAGCCAAGGGACAGGGGGCCCAGATACGCAGTATTTT.

The V call is TRBV29-1, the J call TRBJ2-3; 12 bases map to TRBD1. Trimming removed 5 bases from V and 4 bases from J; junction bases left unmatched: 7. The V gene's germline CDR1 is SQVTM and CDR2 ANQGSEA. The CDR3 length is 15 residues. CDR3 sequence: CSVFSGTGGADTQYF. CDR3 coding DNA: TGCAGCGTTTTTTCCGGGACAGGGGGCGCAGATACGCAGTATTTT.

In its sample, this clone was seen a few times. The chain uses TRBV27 and TRBJ2-5, with TRBD2 matching 10 bases. The germline V gene has CDR1 MNHEY and CDR2 SMNVEV (reference sequence). The trim removed 5 bases at V and 4 bases at J, leaving 7 bases unmatched. This CDR3 is built from 15 residues. CDR3: CASSASGGAGETQYF. The CDR3 DNA follows: TGTGCCAGCAGTGCCAGCGGGGGGGCAGGAGAGACCCAGTACTTC.

This clone is a singleton in its sample. The rearrangement uses TRBV10-2 and TRBJ1-1; D may be TRBD1 (6 bases). The CDR3 loop spans 12 amino acids. With 8 bases removed from V and 1 base from J, the gap between germline ends came to 8 bases. Germline CDR1 is WSHSY and CDR2 is SAAADI. DNA of the CDR3: TGCGCCAGCGGACAGAGGAACACTGAAGCTTTCTTT. The encoded protein is CASGQRNTEAFF.

V and J are TRBV18 and TRBJ2-1; D is possibly TRBD2 (6 bases). The CDR3 runs 15 residues. V was cut by 1 base and J by 4 bases, with 11 bases left in between. From germline, CDR1 is KGHSH and CDR2 LQKENI. DNA for the CDR3: TGTGCCAGCTCACCACAAAGGGACTCTTACAATGAGCAGTTCTTC. It yields the protein CASSPQRDSYNEQFF.